This TCR beta chain was retrieved from a study of Graves' ophthalmopathy and Graves' hyperthyroidism (dated by TCRdb to between 2017 and 2018). For context, the study as a whole: Peripheral blood samples were taken at the time of initial diagnosis, before any treatment was given. The study used TCR beta repertoire signatures to distinguish Graves' ophthalmopathy from Graves' hyperthyroidism and to predict progression to ophthalmopathy. In total, 135 blood samples were TCR-sequenced: 40 to 45 ophthalmopathy, over 70 hyperthyroidism and some 17 hyperthyroidism-to-ophthalmopathy patients. To explore V-J signatures that separate ophthalmopathy from hyperthyroidism, a discovery set of 95 to 100 patients was enrolled, consisting of 40 to 45 with ophthalmopathy and around 60 with stable hyperthyroidism. An independent validation cohort comprised under 20 hyperthyroidism patients and 15 to 17 patients who later progressed from hyperthyroidism to ophthalmopathy. In roughly six hyperthyroidism patients, the T-cell repertoire of thyroid tissue was compared with the T-cell repertoire of blood. Once sampling was done, hyperthyroidism patients were given methimazole at a starting dose of 30 mg daily, while ophthalmopathy patients were given high-dose intravenous methylprednisolone. The roughly 91 discovery patients were randomly divided into training and test sets at a 7:3 ratio.

Broader findings and caveats from the paper: In validation, the model predicted ophthalmopathy progression with about 71% sensitivity and 72.22% specificity; some twelve predicted patients were CT-confirmed with GO in a median of 6.5 months. No statistical method was used to set the sample size in advance, and the investigators knew which group each participant was assigned to. The 13-signature model separated ophthalmopathy from stable hyperthyroidism with approximately 90% sensitivity and about 84% specificity in cross-validation, and 80%/75% in the test set. Most expanded thyroid clonotypes with a frequency above 0.001 also appeared in blood, which suggests that blood repertoires may reflect the immune response in the thyroid.

Ophthalmopathy patients had moderately to severely active disease, Clinical Activity Score of at least 3, NOSPECS grade of at least 4, and disease duration under 3 months. Patients with other autoimmune diseases, uncontrolled infections, pregnancy or lactation were excluded from the study. Clinical symptoms, serum thyroxine, TRAb, thyroid ultrasound and orbital computed tomography were used for diagnosis. PBMCs were isolated from about 9.1 ml of fresh peripheral blood by Ficoll-Paque density gradient centrifugation. Total RNA was extracted with Trizol reagent and quality-checked on an Agilent 2100 Bioanalyzer. For repertoire sequencing, the TCR beta CDR3 regions were amplified from RNA transcripts. The first round was an RT-PCR using HTBI primers with the Qiagen OneStep RT-PCR kit, and this first round was followed by a second-round multiplex PCR, then size selection and purification. Libraries were sequenced on an Illumina HiSeq2000 using paired-end 100 bp reads. The paper's processing steps were these. SOAPnuke was used to process the reads, removing any read that contained adapters or uncalled bases, had a mean Phred below 15, or lacked an exact match to the constant primer or identifier. High-quality paired reads were merged with COPE v1.2.5. Clonotypes were defined as unique nucleotide sequences and were aligned to IMGT TRB V, D and J references using MiTCR v1.1. Analysis was restricted to V-J combinations with a frequency above 0.0001, which covered about 99% of repertoires. For each V-J combination, a TCR clonal expansion and chaos score was defined as the ratio of F50 clonal expansion to chaos observed in the TCRdist matrix. Welch's t-statistics and random forest were used to narrow the features down to approximately 13 V-J combinations, which were then fed into a naive Bayes classifier. The similarity between thyroid and blood repertoires was quantified using the Morisita-Horn index. The public sequencing data were trimmed at Q25 with fastp and processed into clonotypes with MiXCR by TCRdb, which kept only in-frame beta chains. Each CDR3 protein appears once, grouped with its most common genes and DNA. The authors' filters were not applied to this entry. The sample includes roughly 160,000 distinct CDR3 sequences, with 30% to 45% observed a single time. The ten largest clones add up to around 9.3% of the sample.

Taken from the germline V gene, the CDR1 and CDR2 loops are MNHEY and SVGEGT. Trimming takes 0 bases from V and 6 bases from J, and the germline ends sit 14 bases apart. The CDR3 has 15 amino acids, counting the end cysteine and phenylalanine. Only CDR3 DNA is held: 45 bases, read in frame from base 1. This clonotype was seen only a few times. Its antigen has not been determined. Base qualities are not at hand, and no much larger clone is one base apart. Sequencing was performed on peripheral blood. This clonotype originated in a man aged 25-40 years with Graves' ophthalmopathy. Donor details come from another sample of the same person, matched by shared clones. The V and J segments used are TRBV6-2 or TRBV6-3 and TRBJ1-2; the D region possibly corresponds to TRBD1 (5 bases align). The bases read TGTGCCAGCAGTTACTCGATTGGAGGGGCGGATGGCTACACCTTC. This yields the protein CASSYSIGGADGYTF.